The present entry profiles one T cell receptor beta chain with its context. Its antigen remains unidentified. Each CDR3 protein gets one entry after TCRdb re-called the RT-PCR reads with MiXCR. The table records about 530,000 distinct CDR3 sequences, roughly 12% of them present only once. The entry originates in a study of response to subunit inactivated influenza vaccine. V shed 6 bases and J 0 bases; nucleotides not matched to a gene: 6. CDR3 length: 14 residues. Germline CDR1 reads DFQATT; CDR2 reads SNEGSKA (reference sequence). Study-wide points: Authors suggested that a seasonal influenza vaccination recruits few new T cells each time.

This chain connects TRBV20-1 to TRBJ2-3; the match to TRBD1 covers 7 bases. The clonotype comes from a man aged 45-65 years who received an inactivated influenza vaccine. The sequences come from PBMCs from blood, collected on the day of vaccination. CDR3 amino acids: CSAPMTGSTDTQYF. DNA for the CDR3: TGCAGTGCCCCTATGACAGGGAGCACAGATACGCAGTATTTT.